This T cell receptor beta chain was observed in a study of radiotherapy plus CTLA-4 blockade in lung cancer. Across the whole study: Among patients, around 19% showed objective responses, and 30% to 40% had disease control.

Measured with immunoSEQ multiplex PCR; TCRdb has only the in-frame clones, and not every one. In the table there are roughly 120,000 clones, approximately 77% of which are singletons. Treatment of patients with chemo-refractory metastatic non-small-cell lung cancer consisted of focal radiation plus CTLA-4 blockade with ipilimumab. CDR3 size: 14 residues. Per the germline V gene, CDR1 is SGHAT and CDR2 is FQNNGV. The ends were cut back, 1 base at V and 8 bases at J, with 14 bases in the middle. This sequence was found in a human donor with non-small cell lung cancer that progressed on radiotherapy plus ipilimumab. Some clones in this sample may be carry-over from other donors' samples. The material sequenced was peripheral blood, taken from a patient treated with radiotherapy plus ipilimumab. V usage is TRBV11-2 and J usage is TRBJ1-2; the D gene is possibly TRBD1 (5 bases). CDR3 loop: CASSLAGTRGGYTF. In DNA, the CDR3 is TGTGCCAGCAGCTTAGCTGGTACGAGGGGAGGCTACACCTTC.